Below are 17 T cell receptor beta chains sequenced from a single sample in a study of PD-1 blockade in mismatch repair-deficient tumors. Produced via immunoSEQ multiplex PCR; TCRdb's table is partial and in-frame only. Among some 70,000 clones listed, almost 80% were seen once. The sequencing used peripheral blood, collected 2 weeks after starting pembrolizumab. These receptors originate from an adult with mismatch repair-deficient cancer.

This clone was seen once. The chain uses TRBV6-6 and TRBJ1-5, with D maybe TRBD1 (6 bases). The CDR3 spans 14 residues. Germline V gene sequence: CDR1 MNHNY, CDR2 SVGAGI (reference sequence). V was shortened by 6 bases and J by 4 bases, with 13 bases between the two germline ends. The CDR3 region is CASRPGTLNQPQHF. The CDR3 nucleotides read TGTGCCAGCAGACCCGGGACACTAAATCAGCCCCAGCATTTT.

The rearrangement uses TRBV7-9 and TRBJ2-2, with D unresolved. The CDR3 is 15 amino acids. The germline CDR1 and CDR2 sequences are SEHNR and FQNEAQ (reference sequence). Trimming cost V 1 base and J 6 bases, with 12 bases left between them. The CDR3 DNA follows: TGTGCCAGCAGCTTAGTAAAGGGAAAGGCCGGGGAGCTGTTTTTT. Its protein is CASSLVKGKAGELFF.

The chain links TRBV7-2 to TRBJ2-1; 11 bases are shared with TRBD2. The V gene end was trimmed by 3 bases and the J gene end by 6 bases; junction bases not matched to a gene: 4. The CDR3 loop spans 15 amino acids. Germline CDR1 and CDR2: SGHTA and FQGNSA. In DNA form, the CDR3 reads TGTGCCAGCAGCTTGCCCGGGACTAGCGGCAATGAGCAGTTCTTC. Its translation is CASSLPGTSGNEQFF.

The sample holds a few counts of this clone. The CDR3 DNA sequence: TGTGCCAGCAGTCAGCCGGGACAGGGAAGGGCCGGGGAGCTGTTTTTT. It translates to CASSQPGQGRAGELFF. The V gene is TRBV7-9, the J gene TRBJ2-2; 9 nucleotides line up with TRBD1. V was pared by 6 bases and J by 6 bases, with 11 bases of the junction left unmatched. The CDR3 sequence is 16 residues long. Germline V gene sequence: CDR1 SEHNR, CDR2 FQNEAQ (reference sequence).

The chain is built from TRBV5-1 and TRBJ1-2; TRBD1 agrees at 7 bases. Germline CDR1 reads SGHRS; CDR2 reads YFSETQ. J gave up 1 base and V 2 bases, and 5 bases lay outside the gene matches. The CDR3 has 15 residues. DNA of the CDR3: TGCGCCAGCAGCTTACAACAGGGGCTTAACTATGGCTACACCTTC. This translates into CASSLQQGLNYGYTF.

In this sample, this clone turned up once. The chain joins TRBV6-4 to TRBJ2-5; 7 bases align to TRBD2. The germline V gene encodes CDR1 MRHNA and CDR2 SNTAGT. This CDR3 region has 13 residues. V was clipped by 5 bases and J by 5 bases; unmatched bases: 5. CDR3 sequence (DNA): TGTGCCAGCAGTCGCGGGAGCGGGGAGACCCAGTACTTC. Translation: CASSRGSGETQYF.

The J gene is TRBJ1-2, the V gene TRBV19; D unclear. Trimming shortened V by 4 bases and J by 6 bases, and 24 bases separated the two germline ends. CDR3 length: 17 amino acids. The germline CDR1 and CDR2 sequences are LNHDA and SQIVND (reference sequence). The CDR3 reads CASSTQRQVEALHGYTF. CDR3 DNA: TGTGCCAGTAGTACCCAGAGGCAGGTTGAAGCCCTCCATGGCTACACCTTC.

The chain employs TRBV2 and TRBJ2-1; 7 nucleotides line up with TRBD1. This CDR3 has 13 amino acids. Germline CDR1 reads SNHLY; CDR2 reads FYNNEI. With V trimmed by 4 bases and J by 9 bases, 6 bases remained unmatched. This chain's CDR3 is CASSGTGVGEQFF. The CDR3, as DNA: TGTGCCAGCAGTGGCACAGGGGTCGGTGAGCAGTTCTTC.

The chain combines TRBV2 with TRBJ1-1; tentatively, D is TRBD1 (5 bases). The V and J ends lost 5 bases and 1 base respectively, with 11 bases between them. Germline CDR1 reads SNHLY; CDR2 reads FYNNEI. The CDR3 is 14 amino acids. In DNA form, the CDR3 reads TGTGCCAGCAGTATAGCAGGGCGGAACACTGAAGCTTTCTTT. It codes for CASSIAGRNTEAFF.

V is TRBV19 and J is TRBJ2-1; maybe TRBD1 (8 bases). Germline-derived CDR1 and CDR2 are LNHDA and SQIVND (reference sequence). V shed 3 bases and J shed 6 bases, with 15 bases lying between them. CDR3 length: 15 residues. CDR3 residues: CASSISTGEGNEQFF. For the CDR3, the DNA is TGTGCCAGTAGTATTTCGACAGGGGAGGGCAATGAGCAGTTCTTC.

The chain combines TRBV6-6 with TRBJ2-2, with a tentative D call TRBD2 (6 bases). This CDR3 spans 15 amino acids. CDR1 and CDR2 (germline): MNHNY, SVGAGI (reference sequence). V was clipped by 0 bases and J by 2 bases, with 7 bases between them. CDR3 residues: CASSYSGLNTGELFF. The CDR3 DNA reads as TGTGCCAGCAGTTACTCGGGACTCAACACCGGGGAGCTGTTTTTT.

As DNA, the CDR3 is TGTGCCAGCAACGACGAGGACAGGGCGGCCTGGCAGTTCTTC. Translation gives CASNDEDRAAWQFF. The V and J genes are TRBV21-1 and TRBJ2-1; TRBD1 is the table's D call and was not checked against the DNA. TRBV21-1 is flagged as a pseudogene. The length of the CDR3 is 14 residues.

V gene TRBV6-5 combines with J gene TRBJ2-7; D is uncertain. In germline, CDR1 is MNHEY, CDR2 SVGAGI. Trimming left V 0 bases short and J 5 bases short, with 2 bases between. The CDR3 spans 11 residues. The CDR3 protein is CASSYSNEQYF. The CDR3 DNA sequence: TGTGCCAGCAGTTACTCAAACGAGCAGTACTTC.

V usage is TRBV4-2 and J usage is TRBJ1-1; 7 nucleotides align to TRBD1. The CDR3 sequence is 16 residues long. The germline gives CDR1 LGHNA, CDR2 YNFKEQ. Trimming at V came to 1 base and at J to 3 bases, leaving 8 bases not matched to a gene. Here the CDR3 reads CASSQVLRGLDTEAFF. DNA of the CDR3: TGTGCCAGCAGCCAAGTGTTAAGGGGGCTGGACACTGAAGCTTTCTTT.

The J gene is TRBJ1-5, the V gene TRBV29-1; maybe TRBD1 (5 bases). V lost 4 bases and J lost 7, with 17 bases in between. Germline values: CDR1 SQVTM, CDR2 ANQGSEA. CDR3 length: 14 amino acids. The CDR3 here is CSVVLATVGQPQHF. In DNA form, the CDR3 reads TGCAGCGTTGTACTAGCGACAGTGGGCCAGCCCCAGCATTTT.

This rearrangement joins TRBV9 to TRBJ2-2; 10 bases are shared with TRBD2. J was trimmed by 6 bases and V by 0 bases; bases with no gene match: 2. The CDR3 sequence is 15 residues long. Germline CDR1 is SGDLS and CDR2 is YYNGEE. CDR3: CASSVVLAGAGELFF. Here the CDR3 DNA reads TGTGCCAGCAGCGTAGTCCTAGCGGGAGCCGGGGAGCTGTTTTTT.

V is TRBV15 and J is TRBJ2-1; TRBD1 agrees at 8 bases. CDR3 size: 16 residues. With V trimmed by 0 bases and J by 4 bases, 5 bases remained unmatched. Germline V gene lookup returns CDR1 LNHNV and CDR2 YYDKDF (reference sequence). Written as DNA, the CDR3 is TGTGCCACCAGCAGAGACGGGACAGGAACGTACAATGAGCAGTTCTTC. Amino acid sequence: CATSRDGTGTYNEQFF. The full variable domain, its missing parts supplied by reference TRBV15 and TRBJ2-1, is DAMVIQNPRYQVTQFGKPVTLSCSQTLNHNVMYWYQQKSSQAPKLLFHYYDKDFNNEADTPDNFQSRRPNTSFCFLDIRSPGLGDTAMYLCATSRDGTGTYNEQFFGPGTRLTVL.